This T cell receptor (beta chain) came from a study of CD8 T cells in ankylosing spondylitis. Details on this clonotype: Its specificity is not known.

General study findings and limits: Roughly 8 highly homologous variants made up a TCR beta motif, and this motif appeared characteristic of ankylosing spondylitis blood. Some motif variants had been reported before (in reactive arthritis synovial fluid and blood).

TCRdb reanalysed the 5' RACE reads using MiXCR and keeps one entry per CDR3 protein. The table shows about 840,000 distinct CDR3 sequences, with approximately 12% occurring only once. Sequenced sample: blood, either unsorted or a sorted T cell fraction (not recorded which). The receptor's source is a male donor with ankylosing spondylitis.

CDR3 loop: CSASEGSYEQYF. CDR3 sequence (DNA): TGCAGTGCCTCCGAGGGGAGCTACGAGCAGTACTTC. The gene calls are TRBV20-1 and TRBJ2-7, with D perhaps given as TRBD1 or TRBD2 (5 bases each). This CDR3 spans 12 amino acids. Per the germline V gene, CDR1 is DFQATT and CDR2 is SNEGSKA (reference sequence). V lost 6 bases to trimming and J lost 3 bases, with 12 bases between them.